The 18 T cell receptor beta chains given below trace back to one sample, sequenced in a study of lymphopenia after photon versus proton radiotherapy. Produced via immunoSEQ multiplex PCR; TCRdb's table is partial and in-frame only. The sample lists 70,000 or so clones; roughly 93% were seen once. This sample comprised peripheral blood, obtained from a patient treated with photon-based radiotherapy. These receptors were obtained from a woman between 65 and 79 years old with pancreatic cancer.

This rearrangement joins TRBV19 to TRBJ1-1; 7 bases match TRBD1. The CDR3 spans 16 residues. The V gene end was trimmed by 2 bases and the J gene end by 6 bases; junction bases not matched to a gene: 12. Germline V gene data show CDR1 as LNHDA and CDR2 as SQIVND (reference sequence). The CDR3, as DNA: TGTGCCAGTAGTATACCCTCAAGGGGGCTCAGGTCTGAAGCTTTCTTT. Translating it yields CASSIPSRGLRSEAFF. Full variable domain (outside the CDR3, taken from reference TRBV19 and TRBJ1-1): DGGITQSPKYLFRKEGQNVTLSCEQNLNHDAMYWYRQDPGQGLRLIYYSQIVNDFQKGDIAEGYSVSREKKESFPLTVTSAQKNPTAFYLCASSIPSRGLRSEAFFGQGTRLTVV.

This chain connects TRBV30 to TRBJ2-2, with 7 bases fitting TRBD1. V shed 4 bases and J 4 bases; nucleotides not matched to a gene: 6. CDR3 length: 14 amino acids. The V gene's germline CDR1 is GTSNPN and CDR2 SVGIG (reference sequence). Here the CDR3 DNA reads TGTGCCTGGAAGGGGGCGCGTGGCACCGGGGAGCTGTTTTTT. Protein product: CAWKGARGTGELFF.

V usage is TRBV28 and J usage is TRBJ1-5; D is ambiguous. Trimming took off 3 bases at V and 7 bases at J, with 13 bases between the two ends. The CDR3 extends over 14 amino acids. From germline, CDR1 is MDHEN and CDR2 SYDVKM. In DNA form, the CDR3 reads TGTGCCAGCAGTTTGCTAGGCACGCGGCAGCCCCAGCATTTT. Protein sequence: CASSLLGTRQPQHF. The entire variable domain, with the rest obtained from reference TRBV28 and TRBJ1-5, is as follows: DVKVTQSSRYLVKRTGEKVFLECVQDMDHENMFWYRQDPGLGLRLIYFSYDVKMKEKGDIPEGYSVSREKKERFSLILESASTNQTSMYLCASSLLGTRQPQHFGDGTRLSIL.

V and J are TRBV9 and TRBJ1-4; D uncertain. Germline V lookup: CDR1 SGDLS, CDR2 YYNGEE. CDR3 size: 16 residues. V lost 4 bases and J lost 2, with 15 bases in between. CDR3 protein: CASSPALGGTNEKLFF. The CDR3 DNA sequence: TGTGCCAGCAGCCCAGCACTCGGCGGTACTAATGAAAAACTGTTTTTT.

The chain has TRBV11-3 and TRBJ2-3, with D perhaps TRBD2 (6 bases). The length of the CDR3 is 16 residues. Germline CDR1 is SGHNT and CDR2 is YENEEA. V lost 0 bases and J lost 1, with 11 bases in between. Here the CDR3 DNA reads TGTGCCAGCAGCTTAGATTGGAGGGATGGCACAGATACGCAGTATTTT. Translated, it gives CASSLDWRDGTDTQYF.

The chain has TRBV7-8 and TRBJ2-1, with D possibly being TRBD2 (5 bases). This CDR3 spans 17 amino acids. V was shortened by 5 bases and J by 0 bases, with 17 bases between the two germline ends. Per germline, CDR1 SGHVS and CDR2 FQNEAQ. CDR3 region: CASSTVPLENSYNEQFF. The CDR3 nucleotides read TGTGCCAGCAGCACCGTCCCACTAGAGAACTCCTACAATGAGCAGTTCTTC.

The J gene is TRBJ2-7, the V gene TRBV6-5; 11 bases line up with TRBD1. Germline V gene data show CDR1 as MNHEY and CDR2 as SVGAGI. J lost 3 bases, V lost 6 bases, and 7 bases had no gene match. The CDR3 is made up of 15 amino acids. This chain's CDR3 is CASSRTGGAGYEQYF. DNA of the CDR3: TGTGCCAGCAGCAGGACAGGGGGCGCGGGCTACGAGCAGTACTTC.

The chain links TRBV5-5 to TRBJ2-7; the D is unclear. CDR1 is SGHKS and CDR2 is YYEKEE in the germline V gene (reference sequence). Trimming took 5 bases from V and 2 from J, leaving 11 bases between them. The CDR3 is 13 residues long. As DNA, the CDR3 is TGTGCCAGCAGTTCGCCAAATCCCTACGAGCAGTACTTC. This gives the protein CASSSPNPYEQYF. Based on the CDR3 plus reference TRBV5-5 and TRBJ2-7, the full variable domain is DAGVTQSPTHLIKTRGQQVTLRCSPISGHKSVSWYQQVLGQGPQFIFQYYEKEERGRGNFPDRFSARQFPNYSSELNVNALLLGDSALYLCASSSPNPYEQYFGPGTRLTVT.

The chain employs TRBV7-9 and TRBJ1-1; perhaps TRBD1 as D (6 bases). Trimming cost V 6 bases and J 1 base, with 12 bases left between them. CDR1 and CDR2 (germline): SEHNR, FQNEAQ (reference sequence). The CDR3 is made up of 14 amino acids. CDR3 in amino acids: CASSWDNGNTEAFF. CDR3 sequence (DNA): TGTGCCAGCAGTTGGGACAACGGGAACACTGAAGCTTTCTTT.

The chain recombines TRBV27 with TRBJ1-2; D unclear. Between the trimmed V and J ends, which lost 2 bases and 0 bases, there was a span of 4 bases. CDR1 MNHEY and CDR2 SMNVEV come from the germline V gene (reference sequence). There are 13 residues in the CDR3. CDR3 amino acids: CASSLNSNYGYTF. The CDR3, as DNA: TGTGCCAGCAGTTTAAACTCTAACTATGGCTACACCTTC.

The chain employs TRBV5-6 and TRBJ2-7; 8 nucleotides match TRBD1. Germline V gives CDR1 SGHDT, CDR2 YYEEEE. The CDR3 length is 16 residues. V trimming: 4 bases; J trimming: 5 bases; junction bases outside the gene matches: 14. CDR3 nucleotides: TGTGCCAGCAGCCCCCCTCGCTTGGACAGGGTCGACGAGCAGTACTTC. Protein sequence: CASSPPRLDRVDEQYF.

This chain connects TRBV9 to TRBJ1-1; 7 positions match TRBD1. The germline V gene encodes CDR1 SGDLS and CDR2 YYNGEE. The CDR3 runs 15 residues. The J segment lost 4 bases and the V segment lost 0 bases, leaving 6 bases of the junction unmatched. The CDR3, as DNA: TGTGCCAGCAGCGTAGGTGAGGGGGCGCCCACTGAAGCTTTCTTT. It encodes CASSVGEGAPTEAFF.

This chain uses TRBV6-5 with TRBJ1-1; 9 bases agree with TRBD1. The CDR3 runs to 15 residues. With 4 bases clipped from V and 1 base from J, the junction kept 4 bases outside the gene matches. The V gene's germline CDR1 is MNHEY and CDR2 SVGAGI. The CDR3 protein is CASSSQTGGNTEAFF. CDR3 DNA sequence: TGTGCCAGCAGTTCACAGACAGGGGGGAACACTGAAGCTTTCTTT.

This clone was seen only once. CDR3 coding DNA: TGTGCCAGCAGCAAAGCCCAGAACCAGTCCTACGAGCAGTACTTC. The encoded protein is CASSKAQNQSYEQYF. The chain recombines TRBV21-1 with TRBJ2-7; the table's D call TRBD1 went unverified against the DNA. TRBV21-1 is a pseudogene segment. This CDR3 is built from 15 residues.

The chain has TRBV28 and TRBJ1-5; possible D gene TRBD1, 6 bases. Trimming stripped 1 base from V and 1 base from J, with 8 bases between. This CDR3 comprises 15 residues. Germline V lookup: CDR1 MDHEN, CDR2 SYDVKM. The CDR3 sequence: CASSLYRESNQPQHF. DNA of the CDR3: TGTGCCAGCAGTTTATACAGGGAAAGCAATCAGCCCCAGCATTTT.

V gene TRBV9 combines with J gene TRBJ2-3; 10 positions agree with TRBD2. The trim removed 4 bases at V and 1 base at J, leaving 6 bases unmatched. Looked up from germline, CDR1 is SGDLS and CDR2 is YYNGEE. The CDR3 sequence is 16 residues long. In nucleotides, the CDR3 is TGTGCCAGCAGCACTTTAGCGGGAGGAGGCACAGATACGCAGTATTTT. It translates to CASSTLAGGGTDTQYF.

This CDR3 reads CASSHRAGPQETQYF. The CDR3 region has the DNA TGTGCCAGCAGCCACAGAGCGGGACCCCAAGAGACCCAGTACTTC. J is TRBJ2-5 and V is TRBV7-2, with 7 bases matching TRBD2. Trimming at V came to 5 bases and at J to 1 base, leaving 7 bases not matched to a gene. CDR1 is SGHTA and CDR2 is FQGNSA in the germline V gene. There are 15 residues in the CDR3. Supplemented by reference TRBV7-2 and TRBJ2-5, the full variable domain reads GAGVSQSPSNKVTEKGKDVELRCDPISGHTALYWYRQSLGQGLEFLIYFQGNSAPDKSGLPSDRFSAERTGGSVSTLTIQRTQQEDSAVYLCASSHRAGPQETQYFGPGTRLLVL.

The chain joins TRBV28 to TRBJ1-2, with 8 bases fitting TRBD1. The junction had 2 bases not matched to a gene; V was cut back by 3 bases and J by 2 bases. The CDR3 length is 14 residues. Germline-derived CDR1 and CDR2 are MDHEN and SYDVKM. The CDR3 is CASSFGDRNYGYTF. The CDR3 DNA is TGTGCCAGCAGTTTCGGGGACAGGAACTATGGCTACACCTTC.